This T cell receptor beta chain was identified in a study of cytomegalovirus exposure and HLA in healthy donors. Overall study context: The Caucasian-associated ancestry cluster held around 81% of 300 to 500 genotyped donors. Whole-study results and caveats: Later analysis associated a missense DCLRE1C variant with TCR beta V- and J-gene trimming. Earlier analysis found most TCR beta V segments productive about 90% or about 30% of the time. Using the classifier, cytomegalovirus status was reportedly diagnosed with high specificity and sensitivity.

Comment on this clone: The antigen is unknown.

PCR primers comprised 60 Vbeta and 13 Jbeta primers. Measured with immunoSEQ multiplex PCR; TCRdb has only the in-frame clones, and not every one. The sample lists 60,000 to 90,000 clones, roughly 67% occurring once. Germline V gene data show CDR1 as SNHLY and CDR2 as FYNNEI. The ends were cut back, 8 bases at V and 7 bases at J, with 14 bases in the middle. This CDR3 spans 13 amino acids. This clonotype was obtained from a man aged 40-49 years in good health and CMV-seropositive. Sequencing was done on a sample of PBMCs. The chain joins TRBV2 to TRBJ2-2; weak D call: TRBD1 (6 bases). CDR3 in DNA: TGTGCCAGCCTTCTCAGGGGAAGCGGGGAGCTGTTTTTT. Its protein product is CASLLRGSGELFF.